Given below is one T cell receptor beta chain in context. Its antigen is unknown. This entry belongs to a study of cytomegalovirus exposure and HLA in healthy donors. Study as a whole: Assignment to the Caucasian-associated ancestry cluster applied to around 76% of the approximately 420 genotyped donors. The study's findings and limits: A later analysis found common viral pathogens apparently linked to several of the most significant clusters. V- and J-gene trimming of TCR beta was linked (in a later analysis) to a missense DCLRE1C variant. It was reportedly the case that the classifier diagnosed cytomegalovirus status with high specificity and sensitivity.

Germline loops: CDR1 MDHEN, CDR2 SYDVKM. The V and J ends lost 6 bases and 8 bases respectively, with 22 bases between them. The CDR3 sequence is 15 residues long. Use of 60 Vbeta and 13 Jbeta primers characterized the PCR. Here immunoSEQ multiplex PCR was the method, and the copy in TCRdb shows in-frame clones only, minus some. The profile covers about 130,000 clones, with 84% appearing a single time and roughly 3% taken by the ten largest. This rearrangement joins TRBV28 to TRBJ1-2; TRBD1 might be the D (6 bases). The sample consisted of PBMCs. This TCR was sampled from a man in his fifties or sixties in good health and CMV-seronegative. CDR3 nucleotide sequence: TGTGCCAGCAGACCCGGGAACAGGGAAGGAGGCGGCTACACCTTC. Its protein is CASRPGNREGGGYTF.